This T cell receptor (beta chain) is drawn from a study of CD8+ T cells in alopecia areata. Overall study: Oral tofacitinib, 5 to 10 mg twice daily, was given in an open-label trial.

After isolation, RNA underwent reverse transcription to generate cDNA as the sequencing template. Data came from immunoSEQ multiplex PCR; TCRdb stores just in-frame clones and leaves some out. The sample yields approximately 140,000 clones, approximately 87% seen once. V lost 7 bases to trimming and J lost 4 bases; unmatched junction nucleotides: 5. The V gene's germline CDR1 is SQVTM and CDR2 ANQGSEA. CDR3 length: 14 amino acids. This material consisted of CD8+ T cells sorted from blood, taken at week 0. This chain joins TRBV29-1 and TRBJ2-2; 11 nucleotides line up with TRBD1. This clonotype originated in a human donor with alopecia areata. Here the CDR3 reads CSAQGTGGTGELFF. In nucleotides, the CDR3 is TGCAGCGCACAAGGGACAGGGGGCACCGGGGAGCTGTTTTTT.